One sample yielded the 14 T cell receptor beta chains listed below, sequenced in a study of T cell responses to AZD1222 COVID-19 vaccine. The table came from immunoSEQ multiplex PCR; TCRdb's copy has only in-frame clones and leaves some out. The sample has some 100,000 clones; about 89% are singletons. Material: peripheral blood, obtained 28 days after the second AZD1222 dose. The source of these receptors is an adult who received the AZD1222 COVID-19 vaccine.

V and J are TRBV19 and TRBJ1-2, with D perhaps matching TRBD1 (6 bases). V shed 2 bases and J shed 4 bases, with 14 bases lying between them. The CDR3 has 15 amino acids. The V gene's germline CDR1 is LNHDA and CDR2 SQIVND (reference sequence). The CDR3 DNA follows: TGTGCCAGTAGTATAATGACAGGAGGTCGCTATGGCTACACCTTC. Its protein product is CASSIMTGGRYGYTF.

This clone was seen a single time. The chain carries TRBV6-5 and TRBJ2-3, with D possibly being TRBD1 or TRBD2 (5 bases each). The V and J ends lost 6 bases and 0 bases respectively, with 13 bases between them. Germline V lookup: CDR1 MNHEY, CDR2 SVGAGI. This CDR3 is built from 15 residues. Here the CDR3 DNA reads TGTGCCAGCAGCTGGGACGGAACTAGCACAGATACGCAGTATTTT. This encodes CASSWDGTSTDTQYF.

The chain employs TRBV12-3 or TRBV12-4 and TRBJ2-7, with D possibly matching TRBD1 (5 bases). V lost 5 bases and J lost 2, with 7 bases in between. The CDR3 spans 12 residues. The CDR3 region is CASSRQTYEQYF. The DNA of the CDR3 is TGTGCCAGCAGTAGACAGACCTACGAGCAGTACTTC.

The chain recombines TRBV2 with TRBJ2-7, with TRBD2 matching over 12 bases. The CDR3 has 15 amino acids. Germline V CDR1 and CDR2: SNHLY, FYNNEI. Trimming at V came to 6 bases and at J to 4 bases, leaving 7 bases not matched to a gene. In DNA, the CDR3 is TGTGCCAGCAGCACTAGCGGGGGGATGAGTTACGAGCAGTACTTC. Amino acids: CASSTSGGMSYEQYF.

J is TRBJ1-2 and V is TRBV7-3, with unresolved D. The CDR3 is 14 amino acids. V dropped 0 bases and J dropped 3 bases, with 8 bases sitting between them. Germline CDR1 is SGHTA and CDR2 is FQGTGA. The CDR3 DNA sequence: TGTGCCAGCAGCTTAACCGGGTTGGACTATGGCTACACCTTC. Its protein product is CASSLTGLDYGYTF.

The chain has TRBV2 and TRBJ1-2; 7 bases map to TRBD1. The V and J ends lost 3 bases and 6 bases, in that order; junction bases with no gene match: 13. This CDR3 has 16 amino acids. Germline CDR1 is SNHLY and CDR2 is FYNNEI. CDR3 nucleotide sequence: TGTGCCAGCAGTGACGACAGGGTAGGGCTGACGGATGGCTACACCTTC. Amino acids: CASSDDRVGLTDGYTF.

The CDR3 protein is CASSEFKGTYEQYF. CDR3 nucleotides: TGTGCCAGCAGTGAATTTAAGGGAACCTACGAGCAGTACTTC. This rearrangement joins TRBV25-1 to TRBJ2-7; unclear D gene. CDR1 and CDR2 from the germline V gene are MGHDK and SYGVNS. The CDR3 has 14 amino acids. V gave up 1 base and J gave up 2 bases, with 9 bases separating them.

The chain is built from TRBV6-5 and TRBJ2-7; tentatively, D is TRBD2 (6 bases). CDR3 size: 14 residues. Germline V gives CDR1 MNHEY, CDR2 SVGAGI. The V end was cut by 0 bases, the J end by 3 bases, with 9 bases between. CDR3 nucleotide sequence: TGTGCCAGCAGTTACTCGGAGGGCTTCTACGAGCAGTACTTC. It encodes CASSYSEGFYEQYF.

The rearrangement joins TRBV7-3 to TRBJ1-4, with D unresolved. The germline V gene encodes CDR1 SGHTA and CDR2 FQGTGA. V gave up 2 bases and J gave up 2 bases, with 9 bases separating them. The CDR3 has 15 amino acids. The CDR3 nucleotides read TGTGCCAGCAGCTTAGGCCCGGGGACTAATGAAAAACTGTTTTTT. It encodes CASSLGPGTNEKLFF.

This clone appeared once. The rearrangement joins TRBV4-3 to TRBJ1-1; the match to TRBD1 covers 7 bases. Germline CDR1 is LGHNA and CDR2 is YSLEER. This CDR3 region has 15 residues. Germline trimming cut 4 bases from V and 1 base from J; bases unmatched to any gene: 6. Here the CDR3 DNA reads TGCGCCAGCAGCCTACTACAGGGGAGGAACACTGAAGCTTTCTTT. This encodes CASSLLQGRNTEAFF.

As DNA, the CDR3 is TGTGCCAGCATTCCTCCCAGGGACCGGGACTCAGCCTACGAGCAGTACTTC. Its protein is CASIPPRDRDSAYEQYF. The J gene is TRBJ2-7, the V gene TRBV21-1; no DNA check was done on the table's D call, TRBD2. TRBV21-1 is designated a pseudogene. CDR3 length equals 17 residues.

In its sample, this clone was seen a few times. DNA of the CDR3: TGTGCCAGCAGCTTGTCCAGAACAACTAATGAAAAACTGTTTTTT. This codes for CASSLSRTTNEKLFF. The chain recombines TRBV7-2 with TRBJ1-4, with D unresolved. V was pared by 3 bases and J by 0 bases, with 8 bases between. The CDR3 totals 15 residues. The germline gives CDR1 SGHTA, CDR2 FQGNSA.

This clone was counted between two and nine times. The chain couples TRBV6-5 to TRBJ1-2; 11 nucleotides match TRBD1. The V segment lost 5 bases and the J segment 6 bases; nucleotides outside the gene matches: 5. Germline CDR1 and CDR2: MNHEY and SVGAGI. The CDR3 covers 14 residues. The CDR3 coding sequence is TGTGCCAGCAGTCCCGGACAGGGGGCCAATGGCTACACCTTC. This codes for CASSPGQGANGYTF.

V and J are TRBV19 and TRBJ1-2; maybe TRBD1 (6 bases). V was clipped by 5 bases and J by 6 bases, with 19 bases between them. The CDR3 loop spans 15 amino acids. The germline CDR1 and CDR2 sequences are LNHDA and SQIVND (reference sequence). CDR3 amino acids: CASSLQGFVYDGYTF. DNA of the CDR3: TGTGCCAGTAGTCTCCAGGGGTTCGTGTATGATGGCTACACCTTC.